This is a list of T cell receptor beta chains from one sample in a study of T cell responses to AZD1222 COVID-19 vaccine. Profiling relied on immunoSEQ multiplex PCR, and the TCRdb table lists in-frame clones only, not all of them. The sample carries 100,000 to 150,000 clones, about nine tenths recorded once. Sequenced material: peripheral blood, taken on day 0 of AZD1222 vaccination. These receptors came from an adult in good health. Both conserved end residues are part of each CDR3. D genes are given only for firm matches. Only some rows state a clone size, as once, few, many or a class for expanded clones.

j_gene | abundance | v_gene | d_gene | CDR3aa | CDR3nt
TRBJ1-6 | few | TRBV18 | . | CASSPQGLEPLHF | TGTGCCAGCTCACCTCAGGGGCTAGAACCCCTCCACTTT
TRBJ1-2 | . | TRBV12-3/TRBV12-4 | TRBD1 | CASSSTGSVGYTF | TGTGCCAGCAGTTCGACAGGGTCTGTTGGCTACACCTTC
TRBJ2-3 | . | TRBV6-2/TRBV6-3 | . | CASSPLRGGTDTQYF | TGTGCCAGCAGTCCCCTGAGGGGGGGCACAGATACGCAGTATTTT
TRBJ1-6 | . | TRBV7-6 | . | CASSPRDGYNSPLHF | TGTGCCAGCAGCCCCCGGGACGGATATAATTCACCCCTCCACTTT
TRBJ1-2 | . | TRBV7-9 | TRBD1 | CASSLEPRDRGTGYTF | TGTGCCAGCAGCTTAGAGCCCCGGGACAGGGGCACCGGCTACACCTTC
TRBJ1-4 | . | TRBV7-5 | . | CARSLEGLDEKLFF | TGTGCCAGAAGCTTAGAAGGGTTGGATGAAAAACTGTTTTTT
TRBJ2-7 | . | TRBV6-2/TRBV6-3 | . | CASSYSKKTGISYEQYF | TGTGCCAGCAGTTACTCGAAAAAAACAGGGATATCCTACGAGCAGTACTTC
TRBJ2-3 | once | TRBV19 | . | CASTFRARGGTDTQYF | TGTGCCAGTACCTTCCGAGCCAGGGGGGGCACAGATACGCAGTATTTT
TRBJ2-5 | . | TRBV12-5 | TRBD2 | CASGLGGGGQETQYF | TGTGCTAGTGGTTTGGGCGGGGGGGGACAAGAGACCCAGTACTTC
TRBJ1-5 | . | TRBV6-5 | . | CASTLGAYQPQHF | TGTGCCAGCACCCTCGGGGCCTATCAGCCCCAGCATTTT
TRBJ1-1 | . | TRBV2 | . | CASSEGQGTGNTEAFF | TGTGCCAGCAGTGAAGGGCAGGGGACTGGGAACACTGAAGCTTTCTTT
TRBJ2-1 | . | TRBV11-2 | . | CASSLGSDEQFF | TGTGCCAGCAGCTTAGGGTCAGATGAGCAGTTCTTC
TRBJ1-5 | few | TRBV5-5 | TRBD1 | CASSSGQSNQPQHF | TGTGCCAGCAGCTCGGGACAGAGCAATCAGCCCCAGCATTTT
TRBJ2-3 | . | TRBV9 | TRBD2 | CASSVSGGAFTDTQYF | TGTGCCAGCAGCGTAAGCGGGGGGGCCTTCACAGATACGCAGTATTTT
TRBJ1-5 | . | TRBV10-3 | . | CAISEVQASQPQHF | TGTGCCATCAGTGAAGTACAGGCTAGTCAGCCCCAGCATTTT
TRBJ1-2 | once | TRBV29-1 | . | CSVDGGYTF | TGCAGCGTTGATGGCGGCTACACCTTC
TRBJ1-4 | . | TRBV7-6 | . | CASSPQMGAQNEKLFF | TGTGCCAGCAGCCCCCAGATGGGGGCGCAAAATGAAAAACTGTTTTTT
TRBJ2-7 | once | TRBV6-5 | TRBD1 | CASSYAGQGSYEQYF | TGTGCCAGCAGTTACGCGGGACAGGGAAGCTACGAGCAGTACTTC
TRBJ2-1 | few | TRBV9 | . | CASSGQRDTYNEQFF | TGTGCCAGCAGCGGGCAGCGGGACACCTACAATGAGCAGTTCTTC
TRBJ2-7 | . | TRBV3-1/TRBV3-2 | . | CASSQGRRVTYEQYF | TGTGCCAGCAGCCAAGGACGTCGGGTGACCTACGAGCAGTACTTC
TRBJ2-5 | . | TRBV18 | . | CASSPPSRDETQYF | TGTGCCAGCTCACCACCGAGTAGGGATGAGACCCAGTACTTC
TRBJ1-5 | . | TRBV27 | . | CASSLRGKQPQHF | TGTGCCAGCAGTTTAAGGGGAAAACAGCCCCAGCATTTT
TRBJ1-2 | . | TRBV5-4 | TRBD1 | CASARDRVFYGYTF | TGTGCCAGCGCTCGGGACAGGGTTTTCTATGGCTACACCTTC
TRBJ1-1 | . | TRBV5-1 | . | CASRLRAGANTEAFF | TGCGCCAGCCGACTTAGGGCAGGGGCGAACACTGAAGCTTTCTTT
TRBJ1-1 | few | TRBV18 | . | CASSPRDTEAFF | TGTGCCAGCTCACCCAGGGACACTGAAGCTTTCTTT
TRBJ1-1 | once | TRBV6-5 | . | CASSSVLGTFF | TGTGCCAGCAGCAGCGTTTTAGGCACTTTCTTT
TRBJ1-1 | once | TRBV29-1 | . | CSVVRGITEAFF | TGCAGCGTTGTAAGGGGAATCACTGAAGCTTTCTTT
TRBJ1-2 | . | TRBV3-1/TRBV3-2 | . | CASSPGVNYGYTF | TGTGCCAGCAGCCCAGGGGTTAACTATGGCTACACCTTC
TRBJ1-1 | . | TRBV18 | TRBD1 | CASSPGTGHGGTEAFF | TGTGCCAGCTCACCAGGGACAGGGCACGGGGGCACTGAAGCTTTCTTT
TRBJ2-1 | . | TRBV7-8 | TRBD1 | CASRAAGTGTPVEQFF | TGTGCCAGCAGGGCCGCCGGGACAGGGACCCCGGTTGAGCAGTTCTTC
TRBJ1-1 | . | TRBV7-9 | TRBD1 | CASSLGQGASKAFF | TGTGCCAGCAGCCTCGGACAGGGGGCTAGTAAAGCTTTCTTT